Detailed here is one T cell receptor (beta chain). Antigen unknown. Arm-PCR of CDR3 regions with iRepertoire HTBI primers generated TCR beta libraries. MiXCR, applied by TCRdb to the multiplex PCR reads, yields one record per CDR3 protein. Among hundreds of thousands of distinct CDR3 sequences listed, roughly 16% were seen once. This sample stems from a study of regulatory T cells in long-lasting Graves disease. As to time point: newly diagnosed GD, antithyroid drugs for less than 3 months. RNA extracted from PBMCs served as the sequencing template. V was pared by 2 bases and J by 11 bases, with 8 bases between. Germline CDR1 reads KGHDR; CDR2 reads SFDVKD. CDR3 length equals 12 residues. Points from the study as a whole: Compared with new cases, persistent Graves' patients showed reduced TCR diversity.

The sample was also reused in another study, on T cells in Graves' hyperthyroidism and ophthalmopathy. Per that paper: Among the patients, aged 18 to 65, hyperthyroidism was newly diagnosed and had lasted under 2 months.

The V and J genes are TRBV24-1 and TRBJ1-4; D not certain. The sequence was collected from a woman aged 35-65 years with Graves disease. Sequencing was performed on peripheral blood mononuclear cells (PBMCs), taken at new diagnosis, from a patient treated with antithyroid drugs. CDR3 sequence: CATSDSREKLFF. DNA for the CDR3: TGTGCCACCAGTGATTCGAGAGAGAAACTGTTTTTT.